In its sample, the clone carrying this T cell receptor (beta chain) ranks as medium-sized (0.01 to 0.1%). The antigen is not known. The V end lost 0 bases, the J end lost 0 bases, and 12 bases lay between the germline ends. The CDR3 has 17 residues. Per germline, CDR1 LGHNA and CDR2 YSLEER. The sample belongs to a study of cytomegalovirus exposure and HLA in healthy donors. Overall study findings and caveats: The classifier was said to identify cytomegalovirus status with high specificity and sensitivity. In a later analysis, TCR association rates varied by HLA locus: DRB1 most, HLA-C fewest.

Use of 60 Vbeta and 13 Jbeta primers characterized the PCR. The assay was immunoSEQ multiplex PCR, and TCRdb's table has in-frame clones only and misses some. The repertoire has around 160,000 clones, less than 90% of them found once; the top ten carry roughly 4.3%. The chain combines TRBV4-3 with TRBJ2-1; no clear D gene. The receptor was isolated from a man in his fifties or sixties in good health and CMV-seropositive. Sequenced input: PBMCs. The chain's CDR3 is CASSQDLSSSSYNEQFF. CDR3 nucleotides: TGCGCCAGCAGCCAAGATTTAAGTAGCAGCTCCTACAATGAGCAGTTCTTC.